This entry lists 4 T cell receptor beta chains sequenced from one sample in a study of T cell responses to AZD1222 COVID-19 vaccine. Only in-frame clones appear in the TCRdb table, and some are missing; sequencing was by immunoSEQ multiplex PCR. Here the sample spans tens of thousands of clones, 80% being singletons. The source was peripheral blood, collected 28 days after the second AZD1222 dose. The receptors stem from an adult who received the AZD1222 COVID-19 vaccine.

This clone was counted only a few times. The rearrangement links TRBV27 to TRBJ1-2; TRBD1 matches 10 bases. Germline values: CDR1 MNHEY, CDR2 SMNVEV (reference sequence). Trimming cost V 1 base and J 4 bases; bases outside gene matches: 12. The CDR3 has 18 amino acids. CDR3 nucleotide sequence: TGTGCCAGCAGTTTATTCGGCCGCCGGGACAGGGGCCGCTATGGCTACACCTTC. This gives the protein CASSLFGRRDRGRYGYTF.

The chain uses TRBV4-3 and TRBJ1-3, with 7 bases aligning to TRBD1. Unmatched junction bases numbered 5, after V lost 0 bases and J lost 3 bases. The CDR3 totals 16 residues. Germline V gives CDR1 LGHNA, CDR2 YSLEER. The CDR3 sequence: CASSQEWRGLGNTIYF. Here the CDR3 DNA reads TGCGCCAGCAGCCAAGAGTGGAGGGGGCTTGGAAACACCATATATTTT.

In DNA, the CDR3 is TGTGCCAGCAGCCTGGAGGGAGGTTCACCCCTCCACTTT. Translated: CASSLEGGSPLHF. The V and J genes are TRBV5-4 and TRBJ1-6, with D unresolved. The CDR3 loop spans 13 amino acids. CDR1 SGHNT and CDR2 YYREEE come from the germline V gene (reference sequence). V dropped 4 bases and J dropped 9 bases, with 11 bases sitting between them.

This clone has only a few counts. This sequence joins TRBV14 and TRBJ1-6; 9 bases are a match to TRBD1. Germline CDR1 is SGHDN and CDR2 is FVKESK. The CDR3 runs 17 residues. J lost 8 bases, V lost 2 bases, and 10 bases had no gene match. The CDR3 loop is CASSQSQGQGIDSPLHF. The CDR3 DNA reads TGTGCCAGCAGCCAATCCCAGGGACAGGGAATCGATTCACCCCTCCACTTT.